This T cell receptor beta chain was captured by sequencing in a study of blood T cell repertoires in COVID-19. Looked up from germline, CDR1 is MNHEY and CDR2 is SMNVEV (reference sequence). With 5 bases clipped from V and 6 bases from J, the junction kept 8 bases outside the gene matches. The CDR3 sequence is 14 residues long. Residents of 24 US areas, aged about 18 to 95 years, made up the participants. Clinical histories supplied by participants themselves formed the basis of cohort assignment. Those designated as exposed participants met a COVID-19 case within 2 weeks before study entry. Method: immunoSEQ multiplex PCR; TCRdb's copy keeps in-frame clones and lacks some. Here the sample spans some 400,000 clones, about 89% being singletons.

The sequencing sample was made of PBMCs or T cells enriched from blood (not recorded which). The TCR sequence derives from a woman aged 40-49 years who had been exposed to COVID-19. The gene calls are TRBV27 and TRBJ2-7; TRBD1 agrees at 9 bases. CDR3 bases: TGTGCCAGCAGTACACGGACAGGGGATAGCGAGCAGTACTTC. Protein product: CASSTRTGDSEQYF.